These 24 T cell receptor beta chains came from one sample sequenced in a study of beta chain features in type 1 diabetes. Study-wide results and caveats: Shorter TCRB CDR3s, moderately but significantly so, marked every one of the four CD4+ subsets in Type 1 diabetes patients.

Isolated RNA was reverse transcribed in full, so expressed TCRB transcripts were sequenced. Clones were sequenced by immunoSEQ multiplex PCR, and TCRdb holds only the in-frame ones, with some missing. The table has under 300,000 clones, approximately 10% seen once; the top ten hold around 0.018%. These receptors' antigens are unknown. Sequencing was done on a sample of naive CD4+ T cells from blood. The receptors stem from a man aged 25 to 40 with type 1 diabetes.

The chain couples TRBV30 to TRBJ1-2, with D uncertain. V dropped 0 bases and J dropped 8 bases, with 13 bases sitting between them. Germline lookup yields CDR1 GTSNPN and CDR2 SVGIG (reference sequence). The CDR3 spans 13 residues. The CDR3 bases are TGTGCCTGGAGTGTATCAGGAGGATTGGGCTACACCTTC. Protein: CAWSVSGGLGYTF.

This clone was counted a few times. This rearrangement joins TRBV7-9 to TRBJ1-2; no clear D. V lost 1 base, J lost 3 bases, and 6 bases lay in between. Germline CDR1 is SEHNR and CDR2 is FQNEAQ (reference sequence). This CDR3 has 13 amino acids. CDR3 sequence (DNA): TGTGCCAGCAGCTTAGACAGCCACTATGGCTACACCTTC. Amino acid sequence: CASSLDSHYGYTF.

CDR3 region: CASSLSPRGNTGELFF. For the CDR3, the DNA is TGTGCCAGCAGCCTGTCCCCCCGAGGGAACACCGGGGAGCTGTTTTTT. J is TRBJ2-2 and V is TRBV4-2; D is unclear. Germline lookup yields CDR1 LGHNA and CDR2 YNFKEQ. This CDR3 is built from 16 residues. Trimming stripped 4 bases from V and 1 base from J, with 13 bases between.

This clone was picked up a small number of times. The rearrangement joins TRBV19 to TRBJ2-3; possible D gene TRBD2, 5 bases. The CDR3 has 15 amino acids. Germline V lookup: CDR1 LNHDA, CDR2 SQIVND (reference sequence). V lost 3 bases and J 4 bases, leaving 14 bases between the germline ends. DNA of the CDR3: TGTGCCAGTAGTATCCCCAAGGCGGGCCCAGATACGCAGTATTTT. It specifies CASSIPKAGPDTQYF.

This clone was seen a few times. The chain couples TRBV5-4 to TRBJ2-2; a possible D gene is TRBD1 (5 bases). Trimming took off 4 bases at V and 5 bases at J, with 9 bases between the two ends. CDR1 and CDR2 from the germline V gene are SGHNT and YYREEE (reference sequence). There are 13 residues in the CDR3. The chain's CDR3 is CASSKDITGELFF. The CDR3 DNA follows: TGTGCCAGCAGCAAGGACATAACCGGGGAGCTGTTTTTT.

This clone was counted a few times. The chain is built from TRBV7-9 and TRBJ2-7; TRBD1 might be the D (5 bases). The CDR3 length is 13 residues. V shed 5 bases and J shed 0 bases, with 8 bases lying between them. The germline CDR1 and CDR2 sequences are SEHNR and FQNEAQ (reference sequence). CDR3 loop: CASSRQNSYEQYF. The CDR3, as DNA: TGTGCCAGCAGCCGACAGAACTCCTACGAGCAGTACTTC.

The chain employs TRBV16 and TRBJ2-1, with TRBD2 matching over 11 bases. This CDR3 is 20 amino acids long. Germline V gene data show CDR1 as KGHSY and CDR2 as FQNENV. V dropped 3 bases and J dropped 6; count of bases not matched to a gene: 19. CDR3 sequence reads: CASSHSGGAEVIGRINEQFF. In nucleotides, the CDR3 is TGTGCCAGCAGCCATAGCGGGGGGGCCGAGGTTATCGGCAGGATCAATGAGCAGTTCTTC.

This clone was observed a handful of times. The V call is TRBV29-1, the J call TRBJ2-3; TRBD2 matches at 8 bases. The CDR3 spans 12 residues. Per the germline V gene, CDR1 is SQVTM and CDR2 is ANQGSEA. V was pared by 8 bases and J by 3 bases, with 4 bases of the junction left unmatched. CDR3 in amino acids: CSPLAVTDTQYF. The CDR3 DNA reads TGCAGCCCACTAGCGGTTACAGATACGCAGTATTTT.

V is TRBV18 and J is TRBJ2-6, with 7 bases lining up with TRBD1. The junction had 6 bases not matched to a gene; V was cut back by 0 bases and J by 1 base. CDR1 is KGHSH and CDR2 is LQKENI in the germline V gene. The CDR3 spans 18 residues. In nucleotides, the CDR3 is TGTGCCAGCTCACCACCGGGGACAGCAGATTCTGGGGCCAACGTCCTGACTTTC. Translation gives CASSPPGTADSGANVLTF.

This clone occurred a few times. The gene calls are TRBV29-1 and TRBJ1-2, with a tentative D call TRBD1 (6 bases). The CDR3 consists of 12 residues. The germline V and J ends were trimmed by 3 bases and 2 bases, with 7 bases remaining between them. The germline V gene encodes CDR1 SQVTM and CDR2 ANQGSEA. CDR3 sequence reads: CSVDRGNYGYTF. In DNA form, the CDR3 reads TGCAGCGTTGACAGGGGAAACTATGGCTACACCTTC.

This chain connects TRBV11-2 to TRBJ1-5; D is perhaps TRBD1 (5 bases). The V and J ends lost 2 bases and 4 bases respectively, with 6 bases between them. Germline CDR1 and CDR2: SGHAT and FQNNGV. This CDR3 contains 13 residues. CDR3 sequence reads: CASSLSGNQPQHF. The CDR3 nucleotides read TGTGCCAGCAGCTTATCAGGGAATCAGCCCCAGCATTTT. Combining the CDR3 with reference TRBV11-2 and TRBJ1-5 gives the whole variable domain EAGVAQSPRYKIIEKRQSVAFWCNPISGHATLYWYQQILGQGPKLLIQFQNNGVVDDSQLPKDRFSAERLKGVDSTLKIQPAKLEDSAVYLCASSLSGNQPQHFGDGTRLSIL.

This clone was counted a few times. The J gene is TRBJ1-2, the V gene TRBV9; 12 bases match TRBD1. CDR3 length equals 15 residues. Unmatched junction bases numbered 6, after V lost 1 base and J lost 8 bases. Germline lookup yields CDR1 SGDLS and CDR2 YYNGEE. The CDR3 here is CASSVTGQGATGYTF. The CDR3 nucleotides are TGTGCCAGCAGCGTAACGGGACAGGGGGCGACCGGCTACACCTTC.

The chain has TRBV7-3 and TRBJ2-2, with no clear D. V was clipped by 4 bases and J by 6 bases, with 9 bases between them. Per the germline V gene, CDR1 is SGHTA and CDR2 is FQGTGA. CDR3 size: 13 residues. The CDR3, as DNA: TGTGCCAGCAGCTCTGAGGCAGCCGGGGAGCTGTTTTTT. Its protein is CASSSEAAGELFF.

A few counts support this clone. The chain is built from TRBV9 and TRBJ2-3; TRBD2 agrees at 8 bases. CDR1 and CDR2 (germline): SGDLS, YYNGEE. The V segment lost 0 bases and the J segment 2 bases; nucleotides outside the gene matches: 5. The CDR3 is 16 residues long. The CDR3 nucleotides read TGTGCCAGCAGCGTAGGACTAGCGACCGTCACAGATACGCAGTATTTT. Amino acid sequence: CASSVGLATVTDTQYF.

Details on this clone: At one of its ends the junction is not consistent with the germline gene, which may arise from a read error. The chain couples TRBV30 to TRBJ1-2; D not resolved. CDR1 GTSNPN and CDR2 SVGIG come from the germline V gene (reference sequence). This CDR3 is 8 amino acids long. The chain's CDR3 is CAWSWRGF. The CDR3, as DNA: TGTGCCTGGAGTTGGCGGGGCTTC.

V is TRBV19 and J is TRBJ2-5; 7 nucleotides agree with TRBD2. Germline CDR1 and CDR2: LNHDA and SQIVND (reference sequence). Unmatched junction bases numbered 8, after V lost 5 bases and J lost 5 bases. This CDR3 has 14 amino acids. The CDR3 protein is CASSDQRGMETQYF. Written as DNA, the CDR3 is TGTGCCAGTAGTGACCAGCGGGGAATGGAGACCCAGTACTTC.

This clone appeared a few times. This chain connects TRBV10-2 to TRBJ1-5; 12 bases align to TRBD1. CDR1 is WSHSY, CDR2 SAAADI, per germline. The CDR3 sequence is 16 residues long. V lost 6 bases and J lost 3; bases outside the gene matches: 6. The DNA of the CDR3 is TGCGCCAGCAGCGGGGACAGGGGGCTGATCAATCAGCCCCAGCATTTT. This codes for CASSGDRGLINQPQHF.

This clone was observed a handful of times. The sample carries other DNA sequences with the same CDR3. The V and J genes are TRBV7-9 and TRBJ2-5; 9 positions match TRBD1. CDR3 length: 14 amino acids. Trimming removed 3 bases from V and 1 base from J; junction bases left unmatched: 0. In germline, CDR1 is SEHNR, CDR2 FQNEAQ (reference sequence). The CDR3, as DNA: TGTGCCAGCAGCTTGGGACAGGGCCAAGAGACCCAGTACTTC. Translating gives CASSLGQGQETQYF.

CDR3 protein: CASSSGESALHF. CDR3 DNA: TGTGCCAGCAGCTCGGGGGAATCGGCCCTCCACTTT. V usage is TRBV11-3 and J usage is TRBJ1-6; the D gene is possibly TRBD1 (5 bases). The CDR3 consists of 12 residues. From germline, CDR1 is SGHNT and CDR2 YENEEA. V was pared by 4 bases and J by 14 bases, with 12 bases between.

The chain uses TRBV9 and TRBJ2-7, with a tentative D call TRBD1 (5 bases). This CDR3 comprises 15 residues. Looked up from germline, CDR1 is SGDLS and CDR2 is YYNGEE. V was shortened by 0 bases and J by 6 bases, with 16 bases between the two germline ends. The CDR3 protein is CASSVGWEGEGEQYF. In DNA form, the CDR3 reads TGTGCCAGCAGCGTAGGATGGGAAGGGGAAGGCGAGCAGTACTTC.

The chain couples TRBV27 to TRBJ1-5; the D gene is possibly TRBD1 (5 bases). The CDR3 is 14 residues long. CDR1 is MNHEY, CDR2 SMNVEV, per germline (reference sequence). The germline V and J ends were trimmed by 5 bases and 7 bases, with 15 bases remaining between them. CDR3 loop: CASSLSRDDQPQHF. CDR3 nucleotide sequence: TGTGCCAGCAGTCTTTCCAGGGATGACCAGCCCCAGCATTTT.

The CDR3, as DNA: TGCGCCAGCAGCCAAGTCCCTCAAGGAGCCTCTGGAAACACCATATATTTT. Translated, it gives CASSQVPQGASGNTIYF. The V gene is TRBV4-3, the J gene TRBJ1-3; D not certain. The V gene's germline CDR1 is LGHNA and CDR2 YSLEER. The CDR3 loop spans 17 amino acids. The V end was cut by 1 base, the J end by 0 bases, with 13 bases between.

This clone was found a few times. CDR3 bases: TGTGCCAGCAGCCTAACCAGGGGAACGGGGAACGAGCAGTACTTC. It encodes CASSLTRGTGNEQYF. The rearrangement links TRBV7-2 to TRBJ2-7; TRBD1 might be the D (6 bases). V was pared by 5 bases and J by 5 bases, with 19 bases between. Germline CDR1 and CDR2: SGHTA and FQGNSA. The CDR3 length is 15 residues.

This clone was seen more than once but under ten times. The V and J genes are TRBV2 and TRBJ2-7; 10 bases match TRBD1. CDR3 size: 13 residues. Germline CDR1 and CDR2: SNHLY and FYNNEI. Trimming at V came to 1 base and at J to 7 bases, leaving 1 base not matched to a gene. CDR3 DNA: TGTGCCAGCAGTGAAGAGGGACAGGGGGAGCAGTACTTC. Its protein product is CASSEEGQGEQYF.